The rows below give T cell receptor beta chains drawn from one sample of a study of cytomegalovirus exposure and HLA in healthy donors. Repertoires were generated with immunoSEQ multiplex PCR, while TCRdb's copy carries only in-frame clones and drops some. The sample lists 210,000 or so clones, roughly 83% occurring once. Material for sequencing was PBMCs. The source is a boy between 2 and 10 years old in good health and CMV-seronegative. Both conserved end residues are trimmed from each CDR3. Each record gives: CDR3 length, V gene, CDR3 protein.

length: 15
V: TRBV4-2
CDR3: ASSQDSLAVIYNEQF

length: 14
V: TRBV19
CDR3: ASSKASGRAGETQY

length: 11
V: TRBV30
CDR3: AGGTGASGGYT

length: 11
V: TRBV6-5
CDR3: ASSYSGPNEQF

length: 13
V: TRBV7-6
CDR3: ASSLPPGPQETQY

length: 13
V: TRBV5-5
CDR3: ASSLYGGAQREAF

length: 13
V: TRBV7-3
CDR3: ASSAAGGANTEAF

length: 12
V: TRBV4-1
CDR3: ASSQGTGHQPQH

length: 14
V: TRBV7-9
CDR3: ASSPRGAGVTYEQY

length: 12
V: TRBV9
CDR3: ASSVGAANEKLF

length: 12
V: TRBV18
CDR3: ASSPLQGYHEQY

length: 12
V: TRBV6-5
CDR3: ASSYAGTDNEQY

length: 13
V: TRBV14
CDR3: ASSTQGGGTDTQY

length: 15
V: TRBV25-1
CDR3: ASSPGGRGQGRNTIY

length: 10
V: TRBV4-2
CDR3: ASSQDRETQY

length: 13
V: TRBV5-4
CDR3: ASSLPGGRDTEAF

length: 11
V: TRBV6-1
CDR3: ASSLSGTDTQY

length: 13
V: TRBV6-5
CDR3: ASTKNRAEGYGYT

length: 13
V: TRBV19
CDR3: ASSFGQGKTDTQY

length: 12
V: TRBV5-1
CDR3: ASRYDSGANVLT